Described below is a single T cell receptor (beta chain) sequence and its context. The antigen is not known. The data belong to a study of memory CD4+ T cells and cytomegalovirus serostatus. Study-wide points: Of 150 to 200 reported CMV TCRbeta sequences, some 70 were found in memory CD4+ repertoires.

V shed 0 bases and J shed 2 bases, with 9 bases lying between them. Germline CDR1 SGHRS, CDR2 YFSETQ. The length of the CDR3 is 14 residues. Single viable CD3+CD4+CD8-CD45RO+ cells were sorted as the memory CD4+ T cells. Authors' processing steps: Out-of-frame sequences were removed, leaving 2 million to 2.5 million distinct TCRbeta sequences. Assay used: immunoSEQ multiplex PCR; TCRdb lists only in-frame clones, some missing. D and trimming come from the DNA, and the V and J calls and clone size come from that table. The repertoire holds approximately 42,000 clones, with 79% as singletons. Material: memory CD4+ T cells from blood. V gene TRBV5-1 combines with J gene TRBJ2-7; the D is unclear. The sequence derives from an adult in good health and CMV-seronegative. The CDR3 loop reads CASSLAPGPYEQYF. The CDR3 bases are TGCGCCAGCAGCTTGGCCCCGGGCCCCTACGAGCAGTACTTC. The full variable domain, its missing parts supplied by reference TRBV5-1 and TRBJ2-7, is KAGVTQTPRYLIKTRGQQVTLSCSPISGHRSVSWYQQTPGQGLQFLFEYFSETQRNKGNFPGRFSGRQFSNSRSEMNVSTLELGDSALYLCASSLAPGPYEQYFGPGTRLTVT.